The text below deals with one T cell receptor (beta chain). This sample stems from a study of CD8 T cells in Susac syndrome. Random hexamers served to reverse transcribe roughly 0.5 to 1 ug RNA. TCRdb called the immunoSEQ multiplex PCR reads again in MiXCR, with one record for every CDR3 protein. This sample has about 76,000 distinct CDR3 sequences, with about 93% found just once. The CDR3 covers 13 residues. Germline V lookup: CDR1 MNHEY, CDR2 SVGEGT. The V end lost 2 bases, the J end lost 4 bases, and 5 bases lay between the germline ends. The receptor comes from a human donor with Susac syndrome. The rearrangement uses TRBV6-2 or TRBV6-3 and TRBJ2-2; D remains ambiguous. The sample was CD8+ T cells from PBMCs. The CDR3 region is CASSYLTTGELFF. Here the CDR3 DNA reads TGTGCCAGCAGTTACCTCACCACCGGGGAGCTGTTTTTT.